The next 10 T cell receptor beta chains were all read from a single sample in a study of T cell responses to AZD1222 COVID-19 vaccine. Sequencing used immunoSEQ multiplex PCR; TCRdb keeps in-frame clones, though not all of them. The repertoire consists of some 180,000 clones, with roughly 89% occurring once and the leading ten covering around 1%. This specimen was peripheral blood, taken 28 days after the second AZD1222 dose. Receptors originate from an adult who received the AZD1222 COVID-19 vaccine.

J is TRBJ1-1 and V is TRBV4-2; D call uncertain. Per germline, CDR1 LGHNA and CDR2 YNFKEQ. The length of the CDR3 is 15 residues. The V end lost 0 bases, the J end lost 8 bases, and 16 bases lay between the germline ends. The CDR3 nucleotides are TGTGCCAGCAGCCAAGATCGGGGTGAGCGGTCAGAAGCTTTCTTT. This gives the protein CASSQDRGERSEAFF.

J is TRBJ1-6 and V is TRBV10-2; possibly TRBD1 for D (5 bases). This CDR3 region has 16 residues. CDR1 is WSHSY, CDR2 SAAADI, per germline. V was pared by 0 bases and J by 6 bases, with 12 bases between. CDR3 sequence reads: CASSESNIQANSPLHF. CDR3 nucleotides: TGCGCCAGCAGTGAGTCGAACATACAGGCTAATTCACCCCTCCACTTT.

This rearrangement joins TRBV9 to TRBJ1-6, with D unclear. The germline CDR1 and CDR2 sequences are SGDLS and YYNGEE. This CDR3 comprises 14 residues. V gave up 3 bases and J gave up 8 bases, with 12 bases separating them. The CDR3 loop is CASSGGAVDSPLHF. Written as DNA, the CDR3 is TGTGCCAGCAGCGGGGGAGCTGTCGATTCACCCCTCCACTTT.

The chain links TRBV11-2 to TRBJ2-2; 9 bases align to TRBD2. Germline CDR1 is SGHAT and CDR2 is FQNNGV. With 0 bases clipped from V and 5 bases from J, the junction kept 4 bases outside the gene matches. This CDR3 spans 16 amino acids. CDR3 nucleotides: TGTGCCAGCAGCTTAGATCAGCGGGGGGTAACCGGGGAGCTGTTTTTT. Its translation is CASSLDQRGVTGELFF. The full variable domain, in which reference TRBV11-2 and TRBJ2-2 provide the parts outside the CDR3, is EAGVAQSPRYKIIEKRQSVAFWCNPISGHATLYWYQQILGQGPKLLIQFQNNGVVDDSQLPKDRFSAERLKGVDSTLKIQPAKLEDSAVYLCASSLDQRGVTGELFFGEGSRLTVL.

In its sample, this clone was seen once. Distinct nucleotide sequences in the sample also encode this CDR3. Written as DNA, the CDR3 is TGCGCCAGCAGCTTGGCCGGGTATGGCTACACCTTC. This encodes CASSLAGYGYTF. The V gene is TRBV5-1, the J gene TRBJ1-2; no clear D gene. The length of the CDR3 is 12 residues. Trimming took 0 bases from V and 5 from J, leaving 5 bases between them. Per germline, CDR1 SGHRS and CDR2 YFSETQ.

The V call is TRBV7-8, the J call TRBJ1-1; D call uncertain. The CDR3 length is 13 residues. Looked up from germline, CDR1 is SGHVS and CDR2 is FQNEAQ. V was shortened by 2 bases and J by 7 bases, with 11 bases between the two germline ends. CDR3 residues: CASSLPGRYEAFF. The CDR3 coding sequence is TGTGCCAGCAGCTTACCCGGGCGATATGAAGCTTTCTTT.

This chain links TRBV5-1 with TRBJ1-4; D remains unclear. Trimming stripped 1 base from V and 4 bases from J, with 11 bases between. Germline CDR1 is SGHRS and CDR2 is YFSETQ. CDR3 size: 15 residues. CDR3 sequence: CASSLRIDRNEKLFF. The CDR3, as DNA: TGCGCCAGCAGCTTGCGAATTGACCGTAATGAAAAACTGTTTTTT.

This clone is a singleton in its sample. The chain links TRBV11-2 to TRBJ1-2, with a possible D match to TRBD1 (6 bases). This CDR3 has 17 residues. Trimming removed 2 bases at V and 0 bases at J, with 16 bases between. Germline CDR1 is SGHAT and CDR2 is FQNNGV. The CDR3 loop reads CASSLNRGRSSNYGYTF. The CDR3 nucleotides are TGTGCCAGCAGCTTAAATAGGGGGAGGTCCTCTAACTATGGCTACACCTTC.

The chain has TRBV21-1 and TRBJ2-4; the DNA was not used to check the table's D call, TRBD2. TRBV21-1 counts as a pseudogene. CDR3 size: 15 residues. In DNA, the CDR3 is TGTGCCAGCAGCAAAGTCGCGTTAGCCAAAAACATTCAGTACTTC. Protein product: CASSKVALAKNIQYF.

The CDR3 DNA reads TGTGCCAGCGTGGACAGTTACTATGGCTACACCTTC. It codes for CASVDSYYGYTF. This chain uses TRBV2 with TRBJ1-2; weak D call: TRBD1 (6 bases). Germline V gene data show CDR1 as SNHLY and CDR2 as FYNNEI. The CDR3 is made up of 12 amino acids. V lost 8 bases to trimming and J lost 3 bases, with 10 bases between them.